The 24 T cell receptor beta chains presented below share a single source sample, sequenced in a study of blood T cells in healthy people across ages. Alongside a J-beta primer mix, a sample-barcoded 5' primer served in a second PCR lasting about 7 to 12 cycles. TCRdb used MiXCR to reprocess the 5' RACE reads, holding one entry per CDR3 protein. Of 650,000 to 700,000 distinct CDR3 sequences listed, about a third are singletons. The sequenced sample was blood. The receptors stem from an elderly woman in good health.

The table lists this clonotype with many counts. V and J are TRBV5-6 and TRBJ2-7; D not resolved. CDR1 is SGHDT and CDR2 is YYEEEE in the germline V gene. This CDR3 region has 16 residues. The V end lost 0 bases, the J end lost 4 bases, and 17 bases lay between the germline ends. Here the CDR3 reads CASSLGPLSIGYEQYF. CDR3 DNA sequence: TGTGCCAGCAGCTTGGGCCCCCTTTCTATCGGGTACGAGCAGTACTTC.

This clonotype was seen repeatedly, ten times or more. The gene calls are TRBV7-2 and TRBJ1-1; D gene ambiguous. Trimming stripped 5 bases from V and 1 base from J, with 11 bases between. Germline V gene sequence: CDR1 SGHTA, CDR2 FQGNSA. This CDR3 has 14 residues. The CDR3 bases are TGTGCCAGCAGCCCCCGGAGTGGGAACACTGAAGCTTTCTTT. This gives the protein CASSPRSGNTEAFF. Full variable domain (missing parts from reference TRBV7-2 and TRBJ1-1): GAGVSQSPSNKVTEKGKDVELRCDPISGHTALYWYRQSLGQGLEFLIYFQGNSAPDKSGLPSDRFSAERTGGSVSTLTIQRTQQEDSAVYLCASSPRSGNTEAFFGQGTRLTVV.

The V and J genes are TRBV25-1 and TRBJ2-3, with TRBD2 matching over 12 bases. V lost 4 bases and J lost 1; bases outside the gene matches: 6. This CDR3 is built from 17 residues. CDR1 and CDR2 from the germline V gene are MGHDK and SYGVNS. Here the CDR3 reads CASSATSGGRGTDTQYF. CDR3 bases: TGTGCCAGCAGTGCGACTAGCGGGGGCCGGGGCACAGATACGCAGTATTTT.

This chain joins TRBV2 and TRBJ2-1; TRBD1 matches 7 bases. Germline assignment: CDR1 SNHLY and CDR2 FYNNEI. Trimming took 7 bases from V and 1 from J; bases not matched to a gene: 7. The CDR3 consists of 15 residues. CDR3 sequence (DNA): TGTGCCAGCATTATCGACAGGGTTTCCTACAATGAGCAGTTCTTC. Protein: CASIIDRVSYNEQFF.

As to this clonotype: A much larger clone is a single base away; this may be a read error. V is TRBV5-1 and J is TRBJ1-6, with 8 nucleotides matching TRBD1. J was trimmed by 0 bases and V by 5 bases; bases with no gene match: 7. CDR3 size: 17 residues. Germline values: CDR1 SGHRS, CDR2 YFSETQ. For the CDR3, the DNA is TGCGCCAGCAGGGACAGGGACGAGAGCTCCTATAATTCACCCCTCCACTTT. Its protein product is CASRDRDESSYNSPLHF.

This clonotype has a count of ten or more. The chain recombines TRBV20-1 with TRBJ2-3; 14 nucleotides align to TRBD2. V lost 3 bases, J lost 11 bases, and 4 bases stayed unmatched. The CDR3 spans 13 residues. Germline loops: CDR1 DFQATT, CDR2 SNEGSKA (reference sequence). DNA for the CDR3: TGCAGTGCTAGCTCGGGGACTAGCGGGGGGCAGTATTTT. It translates to CSASSGTSGGQYF.

V gene TRBV20-1 combines with J gene TRBJ2-1; 8 positions match TRBD1. CDR1 DFQATT and CDR2 SNEGSKA come from the germline V gene (reference sequence). Germline trimming cut 2 bases from V and 1 base from J; bases unmatched to any gene: 13. This CDR3 comprises 18 residues. CDR3 residues: CSARLDRVVGGSYNEQFF. CDR3 nucleotide sequence: TGCAGTGCTAGATTGGACAGGGTGGTTGGGGGATCCTACAATGAGCAGTTCTTC.

This clonotype was detected a few times. The gene calls are TRBV13 and TRBJ1-4, with a tentative D call TRBD1 (5 bases). The ends were cut back, 5 bases at V and 8 bases at J, with 15 bases in the middle. Germline CDR1 is PRHDT and CDR2 is FYEKMQ (reference sequence). The CDR3 spans 14 residues. The CDR3 DNA reads as TGTGCCAGCAGCCCGGGGAGGGGAGGAGAAAAACTGTTTTTT. Translating it yields CASSPGRGGEKLFF.

The chain has TRBV7-9 and TRBJ1-1; possibly TRBD1 for D (5 bases). CDR3 length: 15 residues. V lost 0 bases to trimming and J lost 5 bases, with 13 bases between them. Germline CDR1 is SEHNR and CDR2 is FQNEAQ (reference sequence). The CDR3 here is CASSLAAGLGTEAFF. The DNA of the CDR3 is TGTGCCAGCAGCTTAGCAGCAGGGTTGGGTACTGAAGCTTTCTTT.

This chain uses TRBV7-2 with TRBJ1-2, with D unclear. V lost 3 bases and J lost 3, with 8 bases in between. Germline lookup yields CDR1 SGHTA and CDR2 FQGNSA. The CDR3 totals 13 residues. For the CDR3, the DNA is TGTGCCAGCAGCTTCTTCGGGGACTATGGCTACACCTTC. This codes for CASSFFGDYGYTF.

This clonotype was observed a single time. The chain has TRBV12-3 or TRBV12-4 and TRBJ2-7; D perhaps matches TRBD1 (5 bases). Trimming pared 6 bases from V and 3 bases from J, leaving 15 bases between. The CDR3 contains 14 residues. The CDR3 nucleotides read TGTGCCAGCAGCATTCAGGGAATCGGCTACGAGCAGTACTTC. Translation: CASSIQGIGYEQYF.

V usage is TRBV20-1 and J usage is TRBJ2-5; 11 nucleotides align to TRBD2. V dropped 0 bases and J dropped 5; count of bases not matched to a gene: 5. CDR1 is DFQATT and CDR2 is SNEGSKA in the germline V gene (reference sequence). The CDR3 has 15 amino acids. CDR3 DNA: TGCAGTGCTAGAGATCCATGGACTAGCGGGGAGACCCAGTACTTC. This codes for CSARDPWTSGETQYF.

Ten or more counts support this clonotype. This chain connects TRBV15 to TRBJ2-1, with TRBD2 as a possible D gene (5 bases). This CDR3 has 17 amino acids. V was pared by 1 base and J by 0 bases, with 13 bases between. Germline CDR1 LNHNV, CDR2 YYDKDF (reference sequence). CDR3 in amino acids: CATSRGAGASSYNEQFF. The DNA for the CDR3 is TGTGCCACCAGCAGAGGCGCGGGCGCGAGCTCCTACAATGAGCAGTTCTTC.

This clonotype was picked up many times. The chain joins TRBV20-1 to TRBJ2-5; 16 positions match TRBD2. V trimming: 5 bases; J trimming: 5 bases; junction bases outside the gene matches: 11. The CDR3 runs 17 residues. Germline V gene data show CDR1 as DFQATT and CDR2 as SNEGSKA (reference sequence). Here the CDR3 reads CSALGLAGGPDVETQYF. As DNA, the CDR3 is TGCAGTGCTCTGGGACTAGCGGGGGGGCCCGACGTGGAGACCCAGTACTTC.

This clonotype appeared many times. The chain uses TRBV5-6 and TRBJ2-7; possibly TRBD1 or TRBD2 for D (6 bases each). Germline CDR1 reads SGHDT; CDR2 reads YYEEEE. The ends were cut back, 2 bases at V and 3 bases at J, with 12 bases in the middle. The length of the CDR3 is 14 residues. CDR3 residues: CASSFRGGFYEQYF. The CDR3 region has the DNA TGTGCCAGCAGCTTTAGAGGGGGGTTCTACGAGCAGTACTTC.

The V call is TRBV20-1, the J call TRBJ1-5, with D perhaps TRBD1 (5 bases). Trimming removed 1 base at V and 2 bases at J, with 9 bases between. Looked up from germline, CDR1 is DFQATT and CDR2 is SNEGSKA (reference sequence). This CDR3 spans 14 amino acids. In DNA form, the CDR3 reads TGCAGTGCTAGAGTTCCGGGGGGCAATCAGCCCCAGCATTTT. Translating gives CSARVPGGNQPQHF.

This clonotype has ten or more counts. The chain couples TRBV5-4 to TRBJ2-5; a weak D match, TRBD1 (5 bases). The V gene lost 0 bases and the J gene lost 2 bases, with 11 bases spanning the gap. The CDR3 is 15 residues long. Per germline, CDR1 SGHNT and CDR2 YYREEE (reference sequence). CDR3 nucleotide sequence: TGTGCCAGCAGCTTGGCTAAAGGGGTTCAAGAGACCCAGTACTTC. As protein: CASSLAKGVQETQYF.

This clonotype was detected only a few times. The chain uses TRBV7-2 and TRBJ1-5, with a weak D call TRBD1 (5 bases). CDR1 SGHTA and CDR2 FQGNSA come from the germline V gene. This CDR3 contains 15 residues. V lost 6 bases, J lost 2 bases, and 14 bases lay in between. The CDR3 is CASSWGVGGNQPQHF. CDR3 sequence (DNA): TGTGCCAGCAGTTGGGGGGTGGGGGGCAATCAGCCCCAGCATTTT.

This clonotype was detected once. The germline gene is not matched at one end of the junction; a read error may be the cause. V and J are TRBV6-6 and TRBJ2-7; 8 nucleotides match TRBD1. Germline CDR1 is MNHNY and CDR2 is SVGAGI (reference sequence). This CDR3 has 13 amino acids. CDR3 coding DNA: TGTGCCAGTAGTTACGGACAGGGCTGCGAGCAGTACTTC. This gives the protein CASSYGQGCEQYF.

This clonotype was counted a single time. This sequence joins TRBV12-3 or TRBV12-4 and TRBJ2-1, with unresolved D. This CDR3 spans 15 amino acids. The V gene lost 6 bases and the J gene lost 3 bases, with 15 bases spanning the gap. The DNA for the CDR3 is TGTGCCAGCAGCTCCTCCTCGTTAAGCTACAATGAGCAGTTCTTC. Encoded protein: CASSSSSLSYNEQFF.

The table lists this clonotype with a few counts. This could be a read error, since a much larger clone is one nucleotide away. The chain has TRBV12-3 or TRBV12-4 and TRBJ2-7; maybe TRBD2 (5 bases). The CDR3 is made up of 12 amino acids. The CDR3 spells CTSGRIKREQYF. In nucleotides, the CDR3 is TGTACCAGCGGAAGGATCAAAAGGGAGCAGTACTTC.

CDR3: CSARDLTGNTEAFF. CDR3 DNA: TGCAGTGCTAGAGATCTGACGGGGAACACTGAAGCTTTCTTT. The chain uses TRBV20-1 and TRBJ1-1; no definite D call. V lost 0 bases and J lost 1, with 9 bases in between. Per the germline V gene, CDR1 is DFQATT and CDR2 is SNEGSKA (reference sequence). The CDR3 runs to 14 residues.

Many counts were recorded for this clonotype. The chain recombines TRBV25-1 with TRBJ1-2; tentatively, D is TRBD1 (5 bases). The CDR3 sequence is 11 residues long. V was clipped by 3 bases and J by 7 bases, with 6 bases between them. Looked up from germline, CDR1 is MGHDK and CDR2 is SYGVNS. The DNA of the CDR3 is TGTGCCAGCAGTGAGGGGGTTGGCTACACCTTC. It encodes CASSEGVGYTF.

This clonotype was detected only a few times. A much larger clone lies one base from this, so it may be a read error. Here the CDR3 DNA reads TGCAGTGCTGGCTTCCAGGGGCGGGGGGCTCAGGGGGAGCAGTACTTC. Protein: CSAGFQGRGAQGEQYF. The chain carries TRBV20-1 and TRBJ2-5, with D possibly being TRBD2 (8 bases). CDR3 length: 16 residues. Germline CDR1 DFQATT, CDR2 SNEGSKA (reference sequence). Trimming took off 5 bases at V and 11 bases at J, with 30 bases between the two ends.